What follows describes a single T cell receptor beta chain. The data stem from a study of blood T cell repertoires in COVID-19. V dropped 5 bases and J dropped 0; count of bases not matched to a gene: 9. Per the germline V gene, CDR1 is SEHNR and CDR2 is FQNEAQ (reference sequence). CDR3 length: 16 residues. This table comes from immunoSEQ multiplex PCR, and its TCRdb copy is limited to in-frame clones, with some not included. The sample consists of 100,000 to 150,000 clones, approximately 74% of them appearing once. Sequencing was performed on peripheral blood. This clonotype was sampled from a man aged 60 to 75 with acute or convalescent COVID-19. The chain employs TRBV7-9 and TRBJ2-5; 7 nucleotides align to TRBD1. In nucleotides, the CDR3 is TGTGCCAGCAGCAAAGTGGGGACAGCGTACCAAGAGACCCAGTACTTC. Its translation: CASSKVGTAYQETQYF.